The 18 T cell receptor beta chains below were found in one sample sequenced in a study of OX40 agonist ivuxolimab in advanced cancers. TCRdb's table, derived via immunoSEQ multiplex PCR, lists solely in-frame clones and lacks some. The table includes about 73,000 clones, 85% to 90% detected once. The specimen was CD4+ or CD8+ T cells sorted from blood, collected in a trial of the OX40 agonist ivuxolimab. The receptors shown here come from an adult with an advanced solid tumor such as melanoma, head and neck, liver or kidney cancer.

The genes are TRBV6-1 and TRBJ2-5, with no clear D. The CDR3 runs 14 residues. Trimming took off 2 bases at V and 1 base at J, with 8 bases between the two ends. The germline CDR1 and CDR2 sequences are MNHNS and SASEGT. This CDR3 is CASSERAPQETQYF. The CDR3, as DNA: TGTGCCAGCAGTGAAAGGGCCCCCCAAGAGACCCAGTACTTC.

The chain is built from TRBV11-2 and TRBJ2-5; D is unresolved. The V gene's germline CDR1 is SGHAT and CDR2 FQNNGV. Trimming left V 1 base short and J 1 base short, with 10 bases between. This CDR3 comprises 15 residues. CDR3 bases: TGTGCCAGCAGCTTAGGTTATCCCTTCCAAGAGACCCAGTACTTC. Its protein product is CASSLGYPFQETQYF. Full variable domain (rest looked up from reference TRBV11-2 and TRBJ2-5): EAGVAQSPRYKIIEKRQSVAFWCNPISGHATLYWYQQILGQGPKLLIQFQNNGVVDDSQLPKDRFSAERLKGVDSTLKIQPAKLEDSAVYLCASSLGYPFQETQYFGPGTRLLVL.

Concerning this clone itself: A clone one base away is much larger, so this may be a read error. The chain combines TRBV2 with TRBJ2-7; D is ambiguous. Trimming removed 6 bases at V and 0 bases at J, with 3 bases between. Germline CDR1 and CDR2: SNHLY and FYNNEI. This CDR3 region has 11 residues. The CDR3 nucleotides read TGTGCCAGCAGCCTCTCCTACGAGCAGTACTTC. It encodes CASSLSYEQYF.

J is TRBJ1-4 and V is TRBV6-5, with a possible D match to TRBD1 (5 bases). The CDR3 runs 14 residues. V was trimmed by 6 bases and J by 0 bases, leaving 8 bases between them. Germline values: CDR1 MNHEY, CDR2 SVGAGI. CDR3 sequence (DNA): TGTGCCAGCAGGGTGACAGCAACTAATGAAAAACTGTTTTTT. Translating gives CASRVTATNEKLFF.

The chain links TRBV6-1 to TRBJ1-2, with TRBD1 as a possible D gene (6 bases). The CDR3 extends over 14 amino acids. Trimming removed 4 bases from V and 3 bases from J, with 12 bases in between. The germline V gene encodes CDR1 MNHNS and CDR2 SASEGT. CDR3 protein: CASSAKQGDYGYTF. CDR3 nucleotides: TGTGCCAGCAGTGCCAAACAGGGAGACTATGGCTACACCTTC.

This sequence joins TRBV6-1 and TRBJ1-5; the D gene is possibly TRBD1 (5 bases). Germline lookup yields CDR1 MNHNS and CDR2 SASEGT. The CDR3 runs to 15 residues. V lost 4 bases and J 1 base, leaving 11 bases between the germline ends. The CDR3 is CASSGGVLSNQPQHF. The CDR3 coding sequence is TGTGCCAGCAGTGGGGGGGTGTTGAGCAATCAGCCCCAGCATTTT.

This sequence joins TRBV9 and TRBJ2-7; D possibly corresponds to TRBD2 (6 bases). V shed 4 bases and J shed 0 bases, with 11 bases lying between them. In germline, CDR1 is SGDLS, CDR2 YYNGEE. This CDR3 has 14 residues. The DNA for the CDR3 is TGTGCCAGCAGCCCGGCCGGGGGCTCCTACGAGCAGTACTTC. This translates into CASSPAGGSYEQYF.

This clone was detected only a few times. This chain joins TRBV28 and TRBJ1-3; D not resolved. This CDR3 has 18 amino acids. The ends were cut back, 3 bases at V and 0 bases at J, with 18 bases in the middle. The germline V gene has CDR1 MDHEN and CDR2 SYDVKM. The CDR3 DNA reads as TGTGCCAGCAGTTTCCCGGCCAACGAACTGATCTCTGGAAACACCATATATTTT. Protein product: CASSFPANELISGNTIYF. The complete variable domain, with remaining parts taken from reference TRBV28 and TRBJ1-3, reads DVKVTQSSRYLVKRTGEKVFLECVQDMDHENMFWYRQDPGLGLRLIYFSYDVKMKEKGDIPEGYSVSREKKERFSLILESASTNQTSMYLCASSFPANELISGNTIYFGEGSWLTVV.

The chain joins TRBV4-1 to TRBJ1-3; D remains ambiguous. V was shortened by 0 bases and J by 6 bases, with 6 bases between the two germline ends. The CDR3 has 13 amino acids. Looked up from germline, CDR1 is MGHRA and CDR2 is YSYEKL. CDR3 region: CASSQDNQNTIYF. For the CDR3, the DNA is TGCGCCAGCAGCCAAGATAACCAAAACACCATATATTTT.

This chain joins TRBV7-3 and TRBJ2-7; D unclear. The CDR3 runs 13 residues. V lost 2 bases and J lost 5, with 10 bases in between. Germline loops: CDR1 SGHTA, CDR2 FQGTGA. CDR3 bases: TGTGCCAGCAGCTTACGGGCCCGCCACGAGCAGTACTTC. The encoded protein is CASSLRARHEQYF.

The chain employs TRBV7-2 and TRBJ2-3; D is undetermined. The CDR3 is 12 amino acids. CDR1 SGHTA and CDR2 FQGNSA come from the germline V gene. V lost 3 bases and J lost 6, with 7 bases in between. Here the CDR3 DNA reads TGTGCCAGCAGCTTTAGCCTGGATACGCAGTATTTT. Its translation: CASSFSLDTQYF. The whole variable domain, remainder taken from reference TRBV7-2 and TRBJ2-3, is GAGVSQSPSNKVTEKGKDVELRCDPISGHTALYWYRQSLGQGLEFLIYFQGNSAPDKSGLPSDRFSAERTGGSVSTLTIQRTQQEDSAVYLCASSFSLDTQYFGPGTRLTVL.

J is TRBJ1-2 and V is TRBV19, with TRBD1 identical over 9 bases. V gave up 5 bases and J gave up 2 bases; unmatched junction bases: 6. The CDR3 runs to 15 residues. The germline V gene has CDR1 LNHDA and CDR2 SQIVND (reference sequence). This chain's CDR3 is CASSLPGTGNYGYTF. CDR3 sequence (DNA): TGTGCCAGTAGTCTACCCGGGACAGGGAACTATGGCTACACCTTC.

The genes are TRBV27 and TRBJ1-3; TRBD1 might be the D (5 bases). V shed 3 bases and J shed 2 bases, with 11 bases lying between them. The germline V gene encodes CDR1 MNHEY and CDR2 SMNVEV (reference sequence). The CDR3 is 15 amino acids. The chain's CDR3 is CASSFGGGTGNTIYF. CDR3 DNA: TGTGCCAGCAGTTTCGGGGGAGGGACTGGAAACACCATATATTTT.

V is TRBV5-1 and J is TRBJ1-5; D is perhaps TRBD1 (5 bases). Germline CDR1 is SGHRS and CDR2 is YFSETQ. There are 16 residues in the CDR3. The V end lost 4 bases, the J end lost 0 bases, and 14 bases lay between the germline ends. Here the CDR3 reads CASSRGPGSSNQPQHF. CDR3 coding DNA: TGCGCCAGCAGCCGCGGGCCAGGGTCTAGCAATCAGCCCCAGCATTTT.

V gene TRBV9 combines with J gene TRBJ1-1; 8 bases align to TRBD1. This CDR3 has 16 amino acids. In germline, CDR1 is SGDLS, CDR2 YYNGEE. V was clipped by 4 bases and J by 0 bases; unmatched bases: 8. DNA for the CDR3: TGTGCCAGCAGCCCCCAGGGGGCAGGGGTGAACACTGAAGCTTTCTTT. The encoded protein is CASSPQGAGVNTEAFF.

This clone was detected only once. J is TRBJ2-7 and V is TRBV5-6; TRBD1 matches at 10 bases. V shed 10 bases, J shed 7 bases, and the junction held 8 bases outside the gene matches. This CDR3 has 12 amino acids. Germline V gene data show CDR1 as SGHDT and CDR2 as YYEEEE. The CDR3 protein is CASDRGRGEQYF. CDR3 nucleotides: TGTGCCTCAGACAGGGGGCGCGGTGAGCAGTACTTC.

The CDR3 region is CASTKQGFLRGYTF. CDR3 DNA sequence: TGTGCCAGCACCAAACAGGGTTTCTTGCGTGGCTACACCTTC. This chain links TRBV6-5 with TRBJ1-2; D is perhaps TRBD1 (6 bases). Germline CDR1 is MNHEY and CDR2 is SVGAGI. The V end was cut by 7 bases, the J end by 7 bases, with 19 bases between. This CDR3 is 14 amino acids long.

The CDR3 DNA follows: TGTGCCAGCAGCCGACAGGGTGGCGATGAGCAGTTCTTC. Its translation: CASSRQGGDEQFF. V gene TRBV7-3 combines with J gene TRBJ2-1; 7 bases align to TRBD1. Germline loops: CDR1 SGHTA, CDR2 FQGTGA. V was pared by 5 bases and J by 8 bases, with 6 bases of the junction left unmatched. The CDR3 length is 13 residues.